These 3 T cell receptor beta chains were all obtained from the same sample, sequenced in a study of regulatory T cells in long-lasting Graves disease. TCR beta libraries were built with iRepertoire HTBI primers and Arm-PCR of CDR3 regions. TCRdb processed the multiplex PCR reads anew with MiXCR; each CDR3 protein has one entry. The repertoire consists of 300,000 to 450,000 distinct CDR3 sequences, with 15% occurring once and the leading ten covering about a fifth. Time point meaning: newly diagnosed GD, antithyroid drugs for less than 3 months. PBMCs provided the RNA from which the TCR library was made. Material: peripheral blood mononuclear cells (PBMCs), obtained at new diagnosis, from a patient treated with antithyroid drugs. These receptors were collected from a female donor with Graves disease.

This clonotype was observed many times. The chain links TRBV30 to TRBJ2-7; tentatively, D is TRBD1 (5 bases). Germline V gene lookup returns CDR1 GTSNPN and CDR2 SVGIG (reference sequence). V dropped 4 bases and J dropped 7 bases, with 14 bases sitting between them. The CDR3 covers 12 residues. The CDR3 nucleotides are TGTGCCTGGAAGAGCCAGGGCTGGGAGCAGTACTTC. It is translated as CAWKSQGWEQYF.

This clonotype appeared many times. The chain carries TRBV12-5 and TRBJ1-2; D gene unclear. CDR3 size: 13 residues. Trimming took 7 bases from V and 4 from J, leaving 13 bases between them. Germline V lookup: CDR1 LGHNT, CDR2 FRNRAP. Here the CDR3 reads CASAIDGAYGYTF. CDR3 in DNA: TGTGCTAGTGCCATAGACGGCGCCTATGGCTACACCTTC. Based on the CDR3 plus reference TRBV12-5 and TRBJ1-2, the full variable domain is DARVTQTPRHKVTEMGQEVTMRCQPILGHNTVFWYRQTMMQGLELLAYFRNRAPLDDSGMPKDRFSAEMPDATLATLKIQPSEPRDSAVYFCASAIDGAYGYTFGSGTRLTVV.

This clonotype was detected many times. CDR3 coding DNA: TGCAGTGCTAGAGAGGGACAGAGATGGCCTGAAGCTTTCTTT. Its translation is CSAREGQRWPEAFF. The chain joins TRBV20-1 to TRBJ1-1, with 7 bases fitting TRBD1. The CDR3 totals 14 residues. The ends lost 0 bases at V and 6 bases at J; junction bases unmatched: 7. CDR1 DFQATT and CDR2 SNEGSKA come from the germline V gene (reference sequence).